Listed below are T cell receptor beta chains from one sample, sequenced in a study of T cells in Graves' hyperthyroidism and ophthalmopathy. TCRdb re-called the multiplex PCR reads through MiXCR, storing one row per CDR3 protein. The sample holds 530,000 or so distinct CDR3 sequences, roughly 17% seen once. Material for sequencing was blood. These receptors all come from a woman aged 18-29 years with Graves' ophthalmopathy. Each CDR3 is given with its conserved first and last residue. D genes are given only for firm matches. Clone size, where shown, is once, few, many, or a class for clones that have expanded.

TRBV28	TRBJ1-4	.	.	CASSLWSSGTDEKLFF	TGTGCCAGCAGTTTATGGTCATCCGGGACGGATGAAAAACTGTTTTTT
TRBV20-1	TRBJ2-7	TRBD2	many	CSASAGDVLYEQYF	TGCAGTGCTAGTGCGGGGGATGTTCTCTACGAGCAGTACTTC
TRBV4-3	TRBJ1-1	.	.	CASSHKQNTEAFF	TGCGCCAGCAGCCACAAGCAGAACACTGAAGCTTTCTTT
TRBV11-2	TRBJ2-3	.	many	CASSYLRLADTQYF	TGTGCCAGCAGCTACCTGCGCCTGGCAGATACGCAGTATTTT
TRBV2	TRBJ2-1	.	many	CAATRGLDNEQFF	TGTGCCGCTACACGGGGGCTGGACAATGAGCAGTTCTTC
TRBV6-1	TRBJ2-7	TRBD2	many	CASSGGDFGSLYEQYF	TGTGCCAGTAGCGGGGGCGACTTCGGAAGTCTCTACGAGCAGTACTTC
TRBV7-2	TRBJ2-3	.	many	CASSPAAGLKSDTQYF	TGTGCCAGCAGCCCTGCCGCGGGGTTAAAATCAGATACGCAGTATTTT
TRBV20-1	TRBJ2-7	.	many	CSAPGAPAYEQYF	TGCAGTGCTCCGGGGGCGCCCGCCTACGAGCAGTACTTC
TRBV29-1	TRBJ2-7	.	.	CSVSDRTTYEQYF	TGCAGCGTTAGCGACAGGACTACCTACGAGCAGTACTTC
TRBV25-1	TRBJ1-5	TRBD1	many	CASSGDRGKSGVNQPQHF	TGTGCCAGCAGTGGGGACAGGGGTAAGAGTGGGGTAAATCAGCCCCAGCATTTT
TRBV28	TRBJ2-3	.	many	CASSLGGGNPQYF	TGTGCCAGCAGTTTAGGGGGCGGGAATCCGCAGTATTTT
TRBV6-1	TRBJ1-5	.	many	CASSAGGAAVSQHF	TGTGCCAGCAGTGCGGGGGGCGCCGCGGTGTCCCAGCATTTT
TRBV7-2	TRBJ2-1	.	few	CASSHPDPEVYNEQFF	TGTGCCAGCAGCCACCCGGACCCGGAAGTTTACAATGAGCAGTTCTTC
TRBV2	TRBJ2-2	.	many	CASTGWGESTGELFF	TGTGCCAGCACCGGGTGGGGCGAGTCCACCGGGGAGCTGTTTTTT
TRBV5-1	TRBJ2-3	TRBD1	few	CASSLRGFGDTDTQYF	TGCGCCAGCAGCCTCAGGGGGTTTGGCGACACAGATACGCAGTATTTT
TRBV19	TRBJ2-7	.	few	CASSTGPHYEQYF	TGTGCCAGTAGTACTGGACCCCACTACGAGCAGTACTTC
TRBV6-1	TRBJ1-6	.	few	CASSEVNNSPLHF	TGTGCCAGCAGTGAAGTGAATAATTCACCCCTCCACTTT
TRBV7-2	TRBJ2-7	.	many	CASSLAAGVPYEQYF	TGTGCCAGCAGCTTAGCGGCCGGAGTCCCCTACGAGCAGTACTTC
TRBV12-3/TRBV12-4	TRBJ2-3	TRBD2	.	CASSPGLALDTQYF	TGTGCCAGCAGTCCAGGACTAGCGTTAGATACGCAGTATTTT
TRBV10-3	TRBJ2-3	.	.	CAISESVSSYTDTQYF	TGTGCCATCAGTGAGTCGGTTTCCTCATACACAGATACGCAGTATTTT
TRBV4-1	TRBJ2-1	.	few	CASSQGPDSYNEQFF	TGCGCCAGCAGCCAAGGACCCGACAGCTACAATGAGCAGTTCTTC
TRBV28	TRBJ2-5	TRBD2	many	CASSSRLGLAMYQETQYF	TGTGCCAGCAGTTCACGCCTAGGACTAGCGATGTACCAAGAGACCCAGTACTTC
TRBV29-1	TRBJ2-1	.	once	CSVEVSANEQFF	TGCAGCGTTGAAGTTTCTGCCAATGAGCAGTTCTTC
TRBV6-2/TRBV6-3	TRBJ2-1	.	many	CASQKVLNEQFF	TGTGCCAGTCAGAAGGTACTCAATGAGCAGTTCTTC
TRBV30	TRBJ1-2	.	few	CAWSVETLNGYTF	TGTGCCTGGAGTGTAGAGACACTTAATGGCTACACCTTC
TRBV20-1	TRBJ2-3	TRBD2	many	CSASRLAGITFSTDTQYF	TGCAGTGCTAGCCGACTAGCGGGGATTACCTTTAGCACAGATACGCAGTATTTT
TRBV20-1	TRBJ1-1	.	many	CSAETAGITEAFF	TGCAGTGCCGAGACGGCAGGGATCACTGAAGCTTTCTTT
TRBV7-2	TRBJ1-5	.	many	CASRVGQNNQPQHF	TGTGCCAGCAGGGTCGGACAGAATAATCAGCCCCAGCATTTT
TRBV5-1	TRBJ2-5	.	few	CASSKGVLGGAGETQYF	TGCGCCAGCAGCAAAGGGGTTCTCGGGGGCGCCGGAGAGACCCAGTACTTC
TRBV27	TRBJ1-4	.	many	CASSLPRSRQNEKLFF	TGTGCCAGCAGTCTGCCGAGGAGCAGACAAAATGAAAAACTGTTTTTT
TRBV6-9	TRBJ1-4	.	.	CASSFFQGEKLFF	TGTGCCAGCAGTTTCTTTCAGGGGGAAAAACTGTTTTTT
TRBV18	TRBJ2-7	.	few	CASSQIRANYYEQYF	TGTGCCAGCTCCCAAATCCGCGCTAATTACTACGAGCAGTACTTC
TRBV7-2	TRBJ2-1	TRBD2	many	CASSLAPLAGVGRNEQFF	TGTGCCAGCAGCTTAGCGCCCCTAGCGGGAGTTGGTCGCAATGAGCAGTTCTTC
TRBV7-2	TRBJ1-4	.	.	CASSPGSGWDEKLFF	TGTGCCAGCAGCCCTGGGTCGGGGTGGGATGAAAAACTGTTTTTT
TRBV12-3/TRBV12-4	TRBJ2-5	.	many	CASSLVRGKETQYF	TGTGCCAGCAGTTTAGTTAGGGGGAAAGAGACCCAGTACTTC
TRBV19	TRBJ1-2	.	.	CASSILVANYGYTF	TGTGCCAGTAGTATCTTGGTAGCAAACTATGGCTACACCTTC
TRBV4-1	TRBJ1-1	TRBD1	.	CASSLSTGPNTEAFF	TGCGCCAGCAGCCTTTCGACAGGGCCGAACACTGAAGCTTTCTTT
TRBV3-1	TRBJ2-3	TRBD2	many	CASSQEPRLAGVTDTQYF	TGTGCCAGCAGCCAAGAACCCAGACTAGCGGGAGTCACAGATACGCAGTATTTT
TRBV11-2	TRBJ1-1	.	many	CASSQDGWDTEAFF	TGTGCCAGCAGCCAGGACGGGTGGGACACTGAAGCTTTCTTT
TRBV7-2	TRBJ1-2	.	few	CASSLIWAGYTF	TGTGCCAGCAGCTTAATTTGGGCTGGCTACACCTTC
TRBV7-2	TRBJ2-5	TRBD2	.	CATRAGGTETQYF	TGTGCCACCCGGGCGGGGGGTACAGAGACCCAGTACTTC
TRBV20-1	TRBJ2-7	.	many	CSARVPDSYEQYF	TGCAGTGCTAGAGTTCCCGATTCCTACGAGCAGTACTTC
TRBV9	TRBJ2-1	.	few	CASSLRLNNEQFF	TGTGCCAGCAGCCTCCGACTTAACAATGAGCAGTTCTTC
TRBV7-3	TRBJ2-7	.	.	CASSLTGSGHEQYF	TGTGCCAGCAGCTTAACCGGGTCGGGGCACGAGCAGTACTTC
TRBV2	TRBJ2-2	.	many	CASSPRSFTGELFF	TGTGCCAGCAGCCCGAGGAGCTTTACCGGGGAGCTGTTTTTT
TRBV28	TRBJ2-2	.	many	CASSPPSDGPNTGELFF	TGTGCCAGCAGTCCCCCCTCGGACGGGCCGAACACCGGGGAGCTGTTTTTT
TRBV9	TRBJ2-1	TRBD1	few	CASSVGQLNEQFF	TGTGCCAGCAGCGTGGGACAGCTGAATGAGCAGTTCTTC
TRBV6-2/TRBV6-3	TRBJ2-1	.	many	CASSYTRIYEQFF	TGTGCCAGCAGTTACACTAGAATCTATGAGCAGTTCTTC
TRBV5-6	TRBJ2-3	TRBD2	many	CASSFRDYNTDTQYF	TGTGCCAGCAGCTTCCGGGACTATAACACAGATACGCAGTATTTT